One and the same sample provided the 22 T cell receptor beta chains below, sequenced in a study of T cells in Graves' hyperthyroidism and ophthalmopathy (dated by TCRdb to the late 2010s). Library preparation was by multiplex PCR. The sequencer listed for this sample is Illumina HiSeq 2000. The TCR beta CDR3 regions were amplified from RNA transcripts. A first-round RT-PCR of the TCR CDR3 used the HTBI primer set with the Qiagen OneStep RT-PCR kit. TCRdb applied fastp at Q25 and MiXCR to the public reads, then kept only in-frame beta chains. CDR3 protein duplicates are merged, each entry listing the most common genes and DNA. The sample table contains hundreds of thousands of distinct CDR3 sequences; only one count was recorded for about 14% of them. The ten largest clones represent around an eighth of the sample. The material sequenced was blood. The receptors were sampled from a woman aged 45-65 years with Graves' ophthalmopathy.

The chain uses TRBV29-1 and TRBJ2-5; perhaps TRBD1 as D (5 bases). Germline V gives CDR1 SQVTM, CDR2 ANQGSEA. CDR3 length equals 12 residues. The ends were cut back, 6 bases at V and 2 bases at J, with 10 bases in the middle. CDR3 nucleotides: TGCAGCGTCGCAACAGGTCAAGAGACCCAGTACTTC. Translating gives CSVATGQETQYF.

This clonotype was picked up many times. The chain recombines TRBV28 with TRBJ1-3; D uncertain. The V end lost 5 bases, the J end lost 0 bases, and 14 bases lay between the germline ends. The CDR3 loop spans 16 amino acids. From germline, CDR1 is MDHEN and CDR2 SYDVKM. The CDR3 reads CASSRIRRVSGNTIYF. CDR3 sequence (DNA): TGTGCCAGCAGTAGGATCCGACGGGTCTCTGGAAACACCATATATTTT. Complete variable domain (other parts from reference TRBV28 and TRBJ1-3): DVKVTQSSRYLVKRTGEKVFLECVQDMDHENMFWYRQDPGLGLRLIYFSYDVKMKEKGDIPEGYSVSREKKERFSLILESASTNQTSMYLCASSRIRRVSGNTIYFGEGSWLTVV.

This clonotype has just a few counts. This chain joins TRBV7-9 and TRBJ2-7, with 8 bases that match TRBD2. CDR1 is SEHNR, CDR2 FQNEAQ, per germline (reference sequence). The CDR3 runs 14 residues. With V trimmed by 2 bases and J by 7 bases, 7 bases remained unmatched. As DNA, the CDR3 is TGTGCCAGCAGCTTACGGCCAGCGGGAGAAGAGCAGTACTTC. It yields the protein CASSLRPAGEEQYF.

This clonotype was seen a handful of times. This chain's CDR3 is CNVLLRYDGLRTSGDYNEQFF. The CDR3 region has the DNA TGCAACGTGCTTCTCAGGTACGACGGCCTAAGGACTAGCGGAGACTACAATGAGCAGTTCTTC. The chain combines TRBV29-1 with TRBJ2-1; TRBD2 agrees at 10 bases. The CDR3 runs 21 residues. CDR1 is SQVTM, CDR2 ANQGSEA, per germline.

The chain recombines TRBV19 with TRBJ2-5; no firm D call. V lost 4 bases to trimming and J lost 3 bases, with 12 bases between them. CDR1 and CDR2 from the germline V gene are LNHDA and SQIVND (reference sequence). CDR3 length: 14 residues. This chain's CDR3 is CASSTYHREETQYF. The CDR3 coding sequence is TGTGCCAGTAGTACGTACCACCGGGAAGAGACCCAGTACTTC.

This clonotype was seen ten or more times. J is TRBJ2-5 and V is TRBV7-2, with 7 bases aligning to TRBD1. This CDR3 is built from 15 residues. Germline V gene lookup returns CDR1 SGHTA and CDR2 FQGNSA. V lost 7 bases, J lost 7 bases, and 15 bases stayed unmatched. CDR3 in amino acids: CASNDQGDGSGTQYF. In DNA form, the CDR3 reads TGTGCCAGCAACGATCAGGGGGACGGGTCGGGGACCCAGTACTTC.

This clonotype was counted at least ten times. The chain couples TRBV12-3 or TRBV12-4 to TRBJ2-1; 9 nucleotides agree with TRBD2. The V gene end was trimmed by 1 base and the J gene end by 2 bases; junction bases not matched to a gene: 0. The CDR3 is 15 amino acids. This CDR3 reads CASSLGGRAYNEQFF. The CDR3 region has the DNA TGTGCCAGCAGTTTAGGCGGGAGGGCCTACAATGAGCAGTTCTTC.

This clonotype has at least ten counts. The chain links TRBV28 to TRBJ2-7, with 9 bases that match TRBD1. The CDR3 is 19 residues long. The V gene's germline CDR1 is MDHEN and CDR2 SYDVKM. Losses at the gene ends were 5 bases for V and 1 base for J; bases not matched to a gene: 18. In nucleotides, the CDR3 is TGTGCCAGCAGTCCACTCCTGGGACAGGGTAGGTCAGGGTCCTACGAGCAGTACTTC. It translates to CASSPLLGQGRSGSYEQYF.

Many counts were recorded for this clonotype. The chain recombines TRBV5-1 with TRBJ1-2; the match to TRBD1 covers 9 bases. This CDR3 contains 17 residues. J was trimmed by 3 bases and V by 3 bases; bases with no gene match: 12. Germline V lookup: CDR1 SGHRS, CDR2 YFSETQ. The CDR3 here is CASSSTAGTGYDYGYTF. The CDR3 nucleotides read TGCGCCAGCAGCTCAACCGCCGGGACAGGGTACGACTATGGCTACACCTTC.

This clonotype turned up a few times. The chain joins TRBV24-1 to TRBJ2-2; either TRBD1 or TRBD2 may supply D (6 bases each). Between the trimmed V and J ends, which lost 3 bases and 2 bases, there was a span of 15 bases. The CDR3 has 17 amino acids. Germline V gene data show CDR1 as KGHDR and CDR2 as SFDVKD. CDR3 nucleotide sequence: TGTGCCACCAGTGATCCGGGGGCAGAAACAAACACCGGGGAGCTGTTTTTT. It is translated as CATSDPGAETNTGELFF.

This clonotype has a count of ten or more. The chain has TRBV29-1 and TRBJ1-1; D is possibly TRBD1 (6 bases). Germline V gene data show CDR1 as SQVTM and CDR2 as ANQGSEA. V was clipped by 3 bases and J by 0 bases, with 11 bases between them. The CDR3 consists of 14 residues. The chain's CDR3 is CSVDRAGVNTEAFF. The DNA for the CDR3 is TGCAGCGTTGATAGGGCAGGGGTGAACACTGAAGCTTTCTTT.

The table lists this clonotype with many counts. The chain links TRBV9 to TRBJ2-1, with a weak D call TRBD2 (6 bases). This CDR3 has 15 amino acids. Germline lookup yields CDR1 SGDLS and CDR2 YYNGEE. V shed 1 base and J shed 9 bases, with 17 bases lying between them. CDR3 sequence reads: CASSVQAGPPPEQFF. The CDR3 DNA follows: TGTGCCAGCAGCGTACAGGCGGGACCTCCCCCTGAGCAGTTCTTC.

As concerns this clonotype: The germline gene is not matched at one end of the junction; a read error may be the cause. The rearrangement links TRBV5-1 to TRBJ1-1, with D perhaps TRBD1 (5 bases). The CDR3 has 15 residues. The germline gives CDR1 SGHRS, CDR2 YFSETQ. In DNA, the CDR3 is TGTGCCAGCAGCATTCTACAGGAGATGAACACTGAAGCTTTCTTT. Translation gives CASSILQEMNTEAFF.

This clonotype has at least ten counts. The gene calls are TRBV11-3 and TRBJ2-5; TRBD1 or TRBD2 may be the D gene (6 bases each). Trimming pared 2 bases from V and 3 bases from J, leaving 28 bases between. The CDR3 sequence is 20 residues long. CDR1 is SGHNT, CDR2 YENEEA, per germline. In DNA, the CDR3 is TGTGCCAGCAGCTTACTTCGGGGGCGGGGAGCGTTTGGGAAGAAAGAGACCCAGTACTTC. Residues: CASSLLRGRGAFGKKETQYF.

This clonotype was counted many times. The CDR3 nucleotides read TGTGCCAGCTCAGTTAGCCGTGATACGCAGTATTTT. Protein product: CASSVSRDTQYF. This chain joins TRBV18 and TRBJ2-3; D call uncertain. Germline V gene data show CDR1 as KGHSH and CDR2 as LQKENI. CDR3 length: 12 amino acids. Trimming pared 5 bases from V and 6 bases from J, leaving 9 bases between.

This clonotype appeared many times. The V gene is TRBV28, the J gene TRBJ2-7; tentatively, D is TRBD1 (6 bases). V was cut by 5 bases and J by 3 bases, with 20 bases left in between. Germline V gives CDR1 MDHEN, CDR2 SYDVKM. The CDR3 is 16 residues long. CDR3 DNA: TGTGCCAGCAGTCCACAGACCAGGACAGCAAACTACGAGCAGTACTTC. Its protein is CASSPQTRTANYEQYF.

This clonotype was picked up many times. The chain carries TRBV27 and TRBJ2-1; D may be TRBD1 or TRBD2 (5 bases each). Per germline, CDR1 MNHEY and CDR2 SMNVEV (reference sequence). Trimming removed 8 bases from V and 5 bases from J, with 13 bases in between. This CDR3 comprises 13 residues. CDR3 region: CASVGRTNNEQFF. CDR3 coding DNA: TGTGCCAGCGTGGGACGGACAAACAATGAGCAGTTCTTC.

Concerning this clonotype itself: A junction boundary mismatches the germline segment, possibly from a read error. This chain links TRBV4-3 with TRBJ2-1, with 12 bases that match TRBD2. This CDR3 is 16 amino acids long. Germline-derived CDR1 and CDR2 are LGHNA and YSLEER. CDR3 DNA: TGCGCCAGCAGTCAAGAGGGGACGACTAGCGGGAGTTCGCAGTTCTTC. It translates to CASSQEGTTSGSSQFF.

In its sample, this clonotype was seen many times. V gene TRBV5-6 combines with J gene TRBJ1-5; D is perhaps TRBD1 (6 bases). With 1 base removed from V and 7 bases from J, the gap between germline ends came to 21 bases. Per the germline V gene, CDR1 is SGHDT and CDR2 is YYEEEE. The CDR3 totals 17 residues. The CDR3 DNA reads TGTGCCAGCAGCTTGTTGGGGGCATCGGGGTTAAACCAGCCCCAGCATTTT. The encoded protein is CASSLLGASGLNQPQHF.

In this sample, this clonotype turned up many times. This chain joins TRBV7-2 and TRBJ2-3, with D uncertain. The CDR3 length is 12 residues. CDR1 and CDR2 (germline): SGHTA, FQGNSA. Deletions cut 5 bases from V and 4 bases from J, with 7 bases between. The CDR3 bases are TGTGCCAGCAGCCGCACCGCAGATACGCAGTATTTT. As protein: CASSRTADTQYF.

The chain uses TRBV7-9 and TRBJ1-1; no definite D call. CDR1 and CDR2 (germline): SEHNR, FQNEAQ (reference sequence). With 4 bases removed from V and 0 bases from J, the gap between germline ends came to 15 bases. The CDR3 loop spans 16 amino acids. CDR3 coding DNA: TGTGCCAGCAGCTCCTCCCCAGACTACATGAACACTGAAGCTTTCTTT. It is translated as CASSSSPDYMNTEAFF.

This clonotype has a count of ten or more. Here the CDR3 reads CASSLARIGNTEAFF. The CDR3 DNA follows: TGCGCCAGCAGCTTGGCCAGAATCGGGAACACTGAAGCTTTCTTT. The chain employs TRBV5-1 and TRBJ1-1; the D is unclear. Germline-derived CDR1 and CDR2 are SGHRS and YFSETQ. This CDR3 is 15 amino acids long. V was trimmed by 0 bases and J by 1 base, leaving 10 bases between them. Drawing the rest from reference TRBV5-1 and TRBJ1-1, the complete variable domain is KAGVTQTPRYLIKTRGQQVTLSCSPISGHRSVSWYQQTPGQGLQFLFEYFSETQRNKGNFPGRFSGRQFSNSRSEMNVSTLELGDSALYLCASSLARIGNTEAFFGQGTRLTVV.